A selection of T cell receptor beta chains follows, all from one sample in a study of shared clonotypes between healthy human individuals. Assay: immunoSEQ multiplex PCR; the TCRdb copy retains only in-frame clones and omits some. The repertoire holds millions of clones, with around 90% as singletons. The source material was naive CD4+ T cells sorted from blood. All receptors come from a man aged 18 to 30 in good health. The CDR3 runs from the conserved cysteine through the conserved F or W. A D gene is named only where the DNA matches it firmly. A row's size may be missing; if present it is once, few, many or a size class.

J: TRBJ2-2
size: NA
D: NA
V: TRBV6-1
DNA: TGTGCCAGCAGAAGGGGACCTAACACCGGGGAGCTGTTTTTT
CDR3: CASRRGPNTGELFF

J: TRBJ1-2
size: NA
D: NA
V: TRBV4-1
DNA: TGCGCCAGCAGCCAGACTAGTTCAGGGGTTAAGAACTATGGCTACACCTTC
CDR3: CASSQTSSGVKNYGYTF

J: TRBJ2-3
size: NA
D: NA
V: TRBV27
DNA: TGTGCCAGCAGTTTAGTGTTTGGCGGGGCAGATACGCAGTATTTT
CDR3: CASSLVFGGADTQYF

J: TRBJ1-4
size: NA
D: NA
V: TRBV21-1
DNA: TGTGCCAGCGAATTGGGGGGTGCAACTAATGAAAAACTGTTTTTT
CDR3: CASELGGATNEKLFF

J: TRBJ1-5
size: NA
D: NA
V: TRBV19
DNA: TGTGCCAGTAGTCCCCGGCAGGTAGGGTCCCAGCATTTT
CDR3: CASSPRQVGSQHF

J: TRBJ2-3
size: NA
D: TRBD1
V: TRBV7-6
DNA: TGTGCCAGCAGCTTAGGAGGGGGCCCATCAGATACGCAGTATTTT
CDR3: CASSLGGGPSDTQYF

J: TRBJ1-1
size: NA
D: TRBD1
V: TRBV2
DNA: TGTGCCAGCAGTAAACAGGGGGCAGCTGAAGCTTTCTTT
CDR3: CASSKQGAAEAFF

J: TRBJ1-5
size: NA
D: NA
V: TRBV14
DNA: TGTGCCAGCAGCCCACGTTTAGTACAGGAACCCAGGGAGAATCAGCCCCAGCATTTT
CDR3: CASSPRLVQEPRENQPQHF

J: TRBJ1-4
size: NA
D: NA
V: TRBV10-3
DNA: TGTGCCATCAGGGGTACGAGTGAAAAACTGTTTTTT
CDR3: CAIRGTSEKLFF

J: TRBJ1-6
size: NA
D: TRBD1
V: TRBV6-6
DNA: TGTGCCAGCAGTTCCATCGACAGGGATCTTTCACCCCTCCACTTT
CDR3: CASSSIDRDLSPLHF

J: TRBJ2-7
size: NA
D: TRBD1
V: TRBV5-1
DNA: TGCGCCAGCAGCTGGGCCGGGACAGTAATCTACGAGCAGTACTTC
CDR3: CASSWAGTVIYEQYF

J: TRBJ2-2
size: NA
D: NA
V: TRBV6-5
DNA: TGTGCCAGCAGTTCAGGGCAGACAAACACCGGGGAGCTGTTTTTT
CDR3: CASSSGQTNTGELFF

J: TRBJ1-6
size: few
D: TRBD1
V: TRBV2
DNA: TGTGCCAGCAGTACAGGGGCCGGCGATTCACCCCTCCACTTT
CDR3: CASSTGAGDSPLHF

J: TRBJ1-4
size: NA
D: NA
V: TRBV10-3
DNA: TGTGCCATCAGTAACGGACCCGGTGAAAAACTGTTTTTT
CDR3: CAISNGPGEKLFF

J: TRBJ2-3
size: NA
D: NA
V: TRBV5-4
DNA: TGTGCCAGCAGCTTGGGAGGGGAGCCAGATACGCAGTATTTT
CDR3: CASSLGGEPDTQYF

J: TRBJ1-6
size: few
D: NA
V: TRBV18
DNA: TGTGCCAGCTCACCAAACCGGTCCGAGAATTCACCCCTCCACTTT
CDR3: CASSPNRSENSPLHF

J: TRBJ2-5
size: NA
D: NA
V: TRBV11-1
DNA: TGTGCCAGCAGCCCCCAGAGGCAGGGGGAGACCCAGTACTTC
CDR3: CASSPQRQGETQYF

J: TRBJ2-3
size: NA
D: NA
V: TRBV25-1
DNA: TGTGCCAGCAGTGAATCAACCTTGCGCACAGATACGCAGTATTTT
CDR3: CASSESTLRTDTQYF

J: TRBJ1-5
size: NA
D: NA
V: TRBV19
DNA: TGTGCCAGTAGTATACCCAATAGCAATCAGCCCCAGCATTTT
CDR3: CASSIPNSNQPQHF

J: TRBJ1-1
size: NA
D: TRBD1
V: TRBV4-1
DNA: TGCGCCAGCAGCCAAGATCCTTCTGTACCCAGGGGGACTGAAGCTTTCTTT
CDR3: CASSQDPSVPRGTEAFF